These 26 T cell receptor beta chains share one sample of origin, sequenced in a study of T cell responses to AZD1222 COVID-19 vaccine (dated by TCRdb to the early 2020s). The method behind the library was the immunoSEQ multiplex PCR assay. TCRdb stores this immuneACCESS table with in-frame sequences only. Part of the clones is absent; in the studies checked, under half of the shortfall reflects unresolved V genes, and no reason is known for the rest. The table for this sample lists under 150,000 clones; 92% of them were counted only once. Roughly 9.9% of the sample is held by the ten biggest clonotypes. The time point label corresponds to: about 28 days (+/-7) after the second vaccine dose. The starting material was peripheral blood, obtained 28 days after the second AZD1222 dose. The origin of the receptors is an adult who received the AZD1222 COVID-19 vaccine.

This clone has a single count. V and J are TRBV5-1 and TRBJ2-7, with TRBD1 as a possible D gene (5 bases). V lost 0 bases and J 2 bases, leaving 9 bases between the germline ends. The CDR3 has 14 amino acids. CDR1 is SGHRS and CDR2 is YFSETQ in the germline V gene. Written as DNA, the CDR3 is TGCGCCAGCAGCTTGGAACAGGAAGCCTACGAGCAGTACTTC. Translated: CASSLEQEAYEQYF. Full variable domain (outside the CDR3, taken from reference TRBV5-1 and TRBJ2-7): KAGVTQTPRYLIKTRGQQVTLSCSPISGHRSVSWYQQTPGQGLQFLFEYFSETQRNKGNFPGRFSGRQFSNSRSEMNVSTLELGDSALYLCASSLEQEAYEQYFGPGTRLTVT.

V gene TRBV7-9 combines with J gene TRBJ1-5; D is unclear. Germline CDR1 and CDR2: SEHNR and FQNEAQ (reference sequence). The V end was cut by 1 base, the J end by 4 bases, with 8 bases between. This CDR3 comprises 14 residues. DNA of the CDR3: TGTGCCAGCAGCTTAGGCGGGGTTAATCAGCCCCAGCATTTT. As protein: CASSLGGVNQPQHF.

The chain joins TRBV9 to TRBJ1-3, with D possibly being TRBD1 (5 bases). The V and J ends lost 4 bases and 2 bases respectively, with 10 bases between them. The CDR3 extends over 14 amino acids. Germline V gives CDR1 SGDLS, CDR2 YYNGEE. The CDR3 nucleotides read TGTGCCAGCAGCCCCCGGACAACTGGAAACACCATATATTTT. Protein: CASSPRTTGNTIYF.

The gene calls are TRBV6-5 and TRBJ2-1, with 9 bases lining up with TRBD1. Per germline, CDR1 MNHEY and CDR2 SVGAGI. V lost 2 bases and J lost 7; bases outside the gene matches: 6. The CDR3 is made up of 15 amino acids. This chain's CDR3 is CASSYSRTGANEQFF. CDR3 sequence (DNA): TGTGCCAGCAGTTACAGCCGGACAGGGGCGAATGAGCAGTTCTTC.

This rearrangement joins TRBV27 to TRBJ2-1; 7 bases map to TRBD1. V lost 5 bases to trimming and J lost 10 bases; unmatched junction nucleotides: 8. Per germline, CDR1 MNHEY and CDR2 SMNVEV (reference sequence). The CDR3 runs 13 residues. CDR3 sequence (DNA): TGTGCCAGCAGTCGACGGGACAGCTGGGAGCAGTTCTTC. Its translation: CASSRRDSWEQFF.

The chain recombines TRBV12-3 or TRBV12-4 with TRBJ1-5, with no clear D. This CDR3 spans 13 amino acids. The V gene lost 1 base and the J gene lost 10 bases, with 11 bases spanning the gap. The CDR3 spells CASSLGPSGPQHF. In DNA form, the CDR3 reads TGTGCCAGCAGTTTAGGTCCGTCGGGCCCCCAGCATTTT.

This chain uses TRBV3-1 (or the pseudogene TRBV3-2) with TRBJ1-4; TRBD1 aligns across 9 bases. V lost 4 bases, J lost 7 bases, and 19 bases stayed unmatched. This CDR3 has 19 amino acids. Germline V CDR1 and CDR2: LGHDT, YNNKEL (reference sequence). DNA for the CDR3: TGTGCCAGCAGCCTAAGTTCCGAGGCGTTACAGGGGGCGGGTGAAAAACTGTTTTTT. This encodes CASSLSSEALQGAGEKLFF.

The rearrangement uses TRBV18 and TRBJ1-1, with D hard to call. Germline V gives CDR1 KGHSH, CDR2 LQKENI. V was shortened by 6 bases and J by 2 bases, with 13 bases between the two germline ends. The CDR3 sequence is 14 residues long. DNA of the CDR3: TGTGCCAGCTCCCATTTCGAAGCTAACACTGAAGCTTTCTTT. Translated, it gives CASSHFEANTEAFF.

The rearrangement uses TRBV19 and TRBJ1-1; maybe TRBD1 (6 bases). The CDR3 extends over 16 amino acids. In germline, CDR1 is LNHDA, CDR2 SQIVND (reference sequence). V was pared by 8 bases and J by 0 bases, with 19 bases between. The CDR3 loop is CASCDRPIGMNTEAFF. DNA of the CDR3: TGTGCCAGTTGCGACAGGCCCATTGGGATGAACACTGAAGCTTTCTTT.

J is TRBJ2-2 and V is TRBV28, with 8 bases identical to TRBD2. The junction had 10 bases not matched to a gene; V was cut back by 5 bases and J by 5 bases. This CDR3 is built from 16 residues. Germline CDR1 reads MDHEN; CDR2 reads SYDVKM. CDR3 sequence: CASSHGGSGGTGELFF. The CDR3 DNA reads TGTGCCAGCAGTCATGGGGGGAGCGGGGGAACCGGGGAGCTGTTTTTT.

The rearrangement joins TRBV6-5 to TRBJ1-2; no clear D gene. The V gene's germline CDR1 is MNHEY and CDR2 SVGAGI. The CDR3 has 13 amino acids. The V end lost 6 bases, the J end lost 6 bases, and 14 bases lay between the germline ends. The CDR3 is CASSLGETDGYTF. The CDR3 DNA is TGTGCCAGCAGCCTCGGGGAAACGGATGGCTACACCTTC.

The V and J genes are TRBV27 and TRBJ1-4; a weak D match, TRBD1 (6 bases). CDR1 and CDR2 (germline): MNHEY, SMNVEV (reference sequence). Trimming left V 5 bases short and J 8 bases short, with 15 bases between. This CDR3 comprises 14 residues. CDR3 DNA sequence: TGTGCCAGCAGTCCACAGGGAATCAGCGAAAAACTGTTTTTT. This encodes CASSPQGISEKLFF.

The count of this clone is one. The chain recombines TRBV3-1 (or the pseudogene TRBV3-2) with TRBJ1-6; D unresolved. The CDR3 extends over 12 amino acids. Per the germline V gene, CDR1 is LGHDT and CDR2 is YNNKEL (reference sequence). The V and J ends lost 4 bases and 8 bases respectively, with 6 bases between them. This CDR3 reads CASSRGDSPLHF. CDR3 sequence (DNA): TGTGCCAGCAGCCGCGGAGATTCACCCCTCCACTTT.

The chain employs TRBV27 and TRBJ1-4, with D possibly matching TRBD1 (6 bases). The germline gives CDR1 MNHEY, CDR2 SMNVEV (reference sequence). V dropped 9 bases and J dropped 5 bases, with 22 bases sitting between them. The CDR3 is made up of 16 amino acids. Here the CDR3 reads CASKKSQPTGNEKLFF. The CDR3 DNA follows: TGTGCCAGTAAAAAATCCCAACCTACAGGGAATGAAAAACTGTTTTTT.

The chain is built from TRBV28 and TRBJ1-5, with 8 bases matching TRBD1. V lost 7 bases, J lost 5 bases, and 13 bases stayed unmatched. CDR3 length equals 16 residues. Germline CDR1 is MDHEN and CDR2 is SYDVKM. For the CDR3, the DNA is TGTGCCAGCACCTTGGAGACAGGGGCTTGGGATCAGCCCCAGCATTTT. It codes for CASTLETGAWDQPQHF.

The genes are TRBV5-4 and TRBJ2-3; D is possibly TRBD2 (5 bases). V lost 0 bases to trimming and J lost 2 bases, with 7 bases between them. This CDR3 is 14 amino acids long. Germline V CDR1 and CDR2: SGHNT, YYREEE (reference sequence). CDR3 amino acids: CASSLAGSTDTQYF. The CDR3 DNA reads as TGTGCCAGCAGCTTGGCGGGGTCCACAGATACGCAGTATTTT. The complete variable domain, with remaining parts taken from reference TRBV5-4 and TRBJ2-3, reads ETGVTQSPTHLIKTRGQQVTLRCSSQSGHNTVSWYQQALGQGPQFIFQYYREEENGRGNFPPRFSGLQFPNYSSELNVNALELDDSALYLCASSLAGSTDTQYFGPGTRLTVL.

The chain recombines TRBV29-1 with TRBJ2-3; D is unclear. The CDR3 consists of 15 residues. Looked up from germline, CDR1 is SQVTM and CDR2 is ANQGSEA. V was clipped by 0 bases and J by 4 bases, with 14 bases between them. CDR3: CSVEDQARAADTQYF. In DNA, the CDR3 is TGCAGCGTTGAAGATCAGGCTAGGGCGGCAGATACGCAGTATTTT.

The chain is built from TRBV7-2 and TRBJ1-2, with 8 bases matching TRBD1. Germline lookup yields CDR1 SGHTA and CDR2 FQGNSA. V trimming: 6 bases; J trimming: 4 bases; junction bases outside the gene matches: 4. The CDR3 loop spans 13 amino acids. CDR3 coding DNA: TGTGCCAGCAGAACCGGGACAGGCTATGGCTACACCTTC. Translation: CASRTGTGYGYTF.

This clone came up once. V gene TRBV27 combines with J gene TRBJ1-5; TRBD1 is a possible D gene (5 bases). V lost 3 bases, J lost 3 bases, and 9 bases lay in between. CDR1 is MNHEY and CDR2 is SMNVEV in the germline V gene (reference sequence). The CDR3 is made up of 14 amino acids. CDR3 nucleotide sequence: TGTGCCAGCAGTTTTCAAGGGGTCAATCAGCCCCAGCATTTT. Its protein is CASSFQGVNQPQHF.

The chain uses TRBV6-5 and TRBJ2-6; a possible D gene is TRBD1 (6 bases). Deletions cut 8 bases from V and 4 bases from J, with 12 bases between. The CDR3 consists of 14 residues. Germline V gives CDR1 MNHEY, CDR2 SVGAGI. The CDR3 loop is CASATGFGANVLTF. The CDR3 DNA reads as TGTGCCAGCGCAACAGGGTTCGGGGCCAACGTCCTGACTTTC.

In nucleotides, the CDR3 is TGTGCCAGCAGCCAAGATCAGGGCGGCTACACCTTC. It codes for CASSQDQGGYTF. The chain uses TRBV3-1 (or the pseudogene TRBV3-2) and TRBJ1-2, with D perhaps matching TRBD1 (5 bases). CDR1 is LGHDT and CDR2 is YNNKEL in the germline V gene (reference sequence). The germline V and J ends were trimmed by 0 bases and 8 bases, with 7 bases remaining between them. The CDR3 sequence is 12 residues long.

The chain carries TRBV19 and TRBJ1-1, with 8 bases lining up with TRBD1. V lost 3 bases and J lost 3; bases outside the gene matches: 12. The germline gives CDR1 LNHDA, CDR2 SQIVND (reference sequence). This CDR3 comprises 17 residues. CDR3 loop: CASSIRTGGAFDTEAFF. Here the CDR3 DNA reads TGTGCCAGTAGTATCCGAACAGGGGGAGCTTTTGACACTGAAGCTTTCTTT.

The sample holds a few counts of this clone. The chain carries TRBV7-8 and TRBJ1-6, with D maybe TRBD1 (5 bases). CDR3 length: 16 residues. CDR1 and CDR2 (germline): SGHVS, FQNEAQ. Trimming left V 4 bases short and J 7 bases short, with 17 bases between. The CDR3 sequence: CASSSAAGRGNSPLHF. CDR3 DNA sequence: TGTGCCAGCAGCTCGGCGGCAGGGAGAGGAAATTCACCCCTCCACTTT.

This clone was seen just once. The chain joins TRBV5-4 to TRBJ2-7; TRBD1 might be the D (6 bases). Trimming shortened V by 5 bases and J by 6 bases, and 12 bases separated the two germline ends. The CDR3 sequence is 12 residues long. Germline CDR1 SGHNT, CDR2 YYREEE (reference sequence). CDR3 sequence reads: CASSKTGSEQYF. The CDR3 DNA sequence: TGTGCCAGCAGTAAGACAGGCTCCGAGCAGTACTTC.

The chain couples TRBV19 to TRBJ1-1, with 11 nucleotides matching TRBD1. V dropped 7 bases and J dropped 4; count of bases not matched to a gene: 5. Germline V CDR1 and CDR2: LNHDA, SQIVND (reference sequence). This CDR3 contains 14 residues. The CDR3 protein is CASKDRGPGTEAFF. The CDR3 coding sequence is TGTGCCAGTAAGGACAGGGGGCCGGGCACTGAAGCTTTCTTT.

The V and J genes are TRBV18 and TRBJ2-1; no clear D. Per germline, CDR1 KGHSH and CDR2 LQKENI. V lost 6 bases and J 5 bases, leaving 17 bases between the germline ends. CDR3 length: 15 residues. The CDR3 DNA is TGTGCCAGCTCGCTAAGCGTGACCCCAGACAATGAGCAGTTCTTC. Translated: CASSLSVTPDNEQFF.